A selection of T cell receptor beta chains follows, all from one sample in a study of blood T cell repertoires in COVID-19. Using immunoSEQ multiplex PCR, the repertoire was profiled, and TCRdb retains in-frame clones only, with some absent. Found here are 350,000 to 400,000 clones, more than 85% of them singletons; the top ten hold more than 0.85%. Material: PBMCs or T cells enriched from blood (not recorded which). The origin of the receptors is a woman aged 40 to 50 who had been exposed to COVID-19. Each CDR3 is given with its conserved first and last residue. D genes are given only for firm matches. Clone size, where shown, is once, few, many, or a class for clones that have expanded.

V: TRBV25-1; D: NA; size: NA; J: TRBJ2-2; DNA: TGTGCCAGCAGTGAAGGGGGCCTAGAGCTGTTTTTT; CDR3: CASSEGGLELFF
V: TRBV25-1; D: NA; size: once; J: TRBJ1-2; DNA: TGTGCCAGCCTCGGGGGTTACTATGGCTACACCTTC; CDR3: CASLGGYYGYTF
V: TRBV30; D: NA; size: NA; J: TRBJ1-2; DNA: TGTGCCTGGAGTGTCTTGGCAGGGGCCCCCGAAGGCTACACCTTC; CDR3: CAWSVLAGAPEGYTF
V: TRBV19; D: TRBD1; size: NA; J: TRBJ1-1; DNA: TGTGCCAGTATAAAAACCGGGACAGGGGGGAGTAAAAACACTGAAGCTTTCTTT; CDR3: CASIKTGTGGSKNTEAFF
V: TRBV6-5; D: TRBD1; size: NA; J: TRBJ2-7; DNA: TGTGCCAGCAGTTACACGGGACAGGGAACCTACGAGCAGTACTTC; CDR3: CASSYTGQGTYEQYF
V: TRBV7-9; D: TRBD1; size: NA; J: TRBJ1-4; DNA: TGTGCCAGCAGTTTGGGACAGGGAAGAAGGTCCGGAGAAAAACTGTTTTTT; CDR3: CASSLGQGRRSGEKLFF
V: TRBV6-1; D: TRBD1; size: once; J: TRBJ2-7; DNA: TGTGCCAGCAGAGAAGGGACAGACTACGAGCAGTACTTC; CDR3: CASREGTDYEQYF
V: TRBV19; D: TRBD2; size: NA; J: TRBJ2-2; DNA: TGTGCCAGTAGTATAAGCGGGGCCAACACCGGGGAGCTGTTTTTT; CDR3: CASSISGANTGELFF
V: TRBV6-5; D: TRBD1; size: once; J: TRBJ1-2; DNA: TGTGCCAGCACTACTACGACAGGGAATGGCTACACCTTC; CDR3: CASTTTTGNGYTF
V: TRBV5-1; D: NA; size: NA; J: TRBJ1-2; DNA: TGCGCCAGCACTGCGACGGAGGGTTATGGCTACACCTTC; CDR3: CASTATEGYGYTF
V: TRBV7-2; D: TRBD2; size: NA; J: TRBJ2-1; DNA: TGTGCCAGCACCCCCCCCCGACTAGCGGGAAATGAGCAGTTCTTC; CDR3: CASTPPRLAGNEQFF
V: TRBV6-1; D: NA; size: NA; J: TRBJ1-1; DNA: TGTGCCAGCAGTTATCTAAGCTTGAACACTGAAGCTTTCTTT; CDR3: CASSYLSLNTEAFF
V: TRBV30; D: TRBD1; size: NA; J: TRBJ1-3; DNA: TGTGCCTGGAGTGTCAGGGGGTGGGTGTCTGGAAACACCATATATTTT; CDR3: CAWSVRGWVSGNTIYF
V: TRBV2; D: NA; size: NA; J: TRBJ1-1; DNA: TGTGCCAGCAGTTCCAGGGGCCAAGCGAACACTGAAGCTTTCTTT; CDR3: CASSSRGQANTEAFF
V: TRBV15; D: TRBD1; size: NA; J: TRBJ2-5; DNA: TGTGCCACCAGCCCCGGGGGACAGGGACCCTTCCAGTACTTC; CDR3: CATSPGGQGPFQYF
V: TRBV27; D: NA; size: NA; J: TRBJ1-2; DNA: TGTGCCAGCAGTTATAATGGAGGGAACCATGGCTACACCTTC; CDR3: CASSYNGGNHGYTF
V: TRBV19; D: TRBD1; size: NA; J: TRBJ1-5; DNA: TGTGCCAGTAGTGACAGGGGGCGGCATCAGCCCCAGCATTTT; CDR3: CASSDRGRHQPQHF
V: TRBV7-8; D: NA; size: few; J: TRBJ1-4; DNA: TGTGCCAGCAGCTTATCTTTTAGCGGAAAACTGTTTTTT; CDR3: CASSLSFSGKLFF
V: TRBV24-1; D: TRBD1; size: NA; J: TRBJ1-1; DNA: TGTGCCACCAGAGGGACAGGGGAGAACACTGAAGCTTTCTTT; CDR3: CATRGTGENTEAFF
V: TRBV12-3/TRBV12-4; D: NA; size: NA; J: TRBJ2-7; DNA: TGTGCCAGCAGAGAACAGGGTTACGAGCAGTACTTC; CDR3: CASREQGYEQYF
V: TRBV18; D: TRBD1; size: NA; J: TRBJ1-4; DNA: TGTGCCAGCTCACCACCGGACAGGAATGAAAAACTGTTTTTT; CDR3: CASSPPDRNEKLFF
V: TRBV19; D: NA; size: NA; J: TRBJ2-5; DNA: TGTGCCAGTAGTATCGGGACTCTACAAGGAGGGACCCAGTACTTC; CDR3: CASSIGTLQGGTQYF